Listed here are 29 T cell receptor beta chains from one sample, sequenced in a study of identical twins. TCRdb processed the 5' RACE reads anew with MiXCR; each CDR3 protein has one entry. The table has some 660,000 distinct CDR3 sequences, less than 10% seen once. These data also formed part of another study, on yellow fever vaccine responses in identical twins.

The sequenced sample consisted of PBMCs. Source of these receptors: a woman between 18 and 29 years old in good health.

This rearrangement joins TRBV3-1 to TRBJ1-2, with D possibly being TRBD1 (6 bases). The CDR3 consists of 14 residues. Trimming pared 0 bases from V and 8 bases from J, leaving 13 bases between. CDR1 is LGHDT, CDR2 YNNKEL, per germline (reference sequence). The CDR3 spells CASSQDRQERGYTF. The CDR3 bases are TGTGCCAGCAGCCAAGACAGACAGGAACGAGGCTACACCTTC. Full variable domain (outside the CDR3, taken from reference TRBV3-1 and TRBJ1-2): DTAVSQTPKYLVTQMGNDKSIKCEQNLGHDTMYWYKQDSKKFLKIMFSYNNKELIINETVPNRFSPKSPDKAHLNLHINSLELGDSAVYFCASSQDRQERGYTFGSGTRLTVV.

The V call is TRBV4-3, the J call TRBJ2-3; TRBD2 matches 7 bases. With V trimmed by 4 bases and J by 2 bases, 9 bases remained unmatched. The CDR3 is 16 amino acids. CDR1 is LGHNA and CDR2 is YSLEER in the germline V gene. The CDR3 sequence is CASSPSPGGYTDTQYF. Here the CDR3 DNA reads TGCGCCAGCAGCCCATCGCCCGGGGGGTACACAGATACGCAGTATTTT.

This clonotype was recorded many times. The J gene is TRBJ2-5, the V gene TRBV4-1; D remains unclear. CDR1 MGHRA and CDR2 YSYEKL come from the germline V gene. Trimming shortened V by 1 base and J by 1 base, and 10 bases separated the two germline ends. The CDR3 spans 15 residues. The CDR3 protein is CASSQGFAVQETQYF. The CDR3, as DNA: TGCGCCAGCAGCCAAGGATTCGCGGTCCAAGAGACCCAGTACTTC.

V and J are TRBV6-1 and TRBJ2-1, with D unresolved. V was pared by 0 bases and J by 0 bases, with 9 bases between. Germline CDR1 MNHNS, CDR2 SASEGT. The CDR3 sequence is 16 residues long. The CDR3 nucleotides read TGTGCCAGCAGTGAAGCTGCCGTAAGCTCCTACAATGAGCAGTTCTTC. As protein: CASSEAAVSSYNEQFF.

This clonotype was found many times. This chain links TRBV12-3 or TRBV12-4 with TRBJ2-4, with 9 bases aligning to TRBD2. V dropped 4 bases and J dropped 3; count of bases not matched to a gene: 7. CDR3 size: 16 residues. The CDR3 spells CASSSLREGGKNIQYF. The CDR3 region has the DNA TGTGCCAGCAGTTCCCTGCGGGAGGGTGGCAAAAACATTCAGTACTTC.

V usage is TRBV27 and J usage is TRBJ2-5; D is perhaps TRBD2 (5 bases). Trimming cost V 3 bases and J 1 base, with 12 bases left between them. Germline-derived CDR1 and CDR2 are MNHEY and SMNVEV (reference sequence). The CDR3 is 15 amino acids. CDR3 residues: CASSLLGSSQETQYF. The CDR3 nucleotides are TGTGCCAGCAGTTTGCTAGGGAGCTCCCAAGAGACCCAGTACTTC.

This clonotype has just a few counts. This chain uses TRBV20-1 with TRBJ2-7, with TRBD2 matching 7 bases. Germline V lookup: CDR1 DFQATT, CDR2 SNEGSKA (reference sequence). V was pared by 3 bases and J by 1 base, with 9 bases of the junction left unmatched. The CDR3 is made up of 15 amino acids. The CDR3 is CSASKEVGGSYEQYF. The DNA of the CDR3 is TGCAGTGCTAGTAAAGAAGTCGGGGGGTCCTACGAGCAGTACTTC.

This clonotype was counted only a few times. This sequence joins TRBV20-1 and TRBJ2-1, with TRBD2 identical over 12 bases. Trimming cost V 4 bases and J 1 base; bases outside gene matches: 5. The germline CDR1 and CDR2 sequences are DFQATT and SNEGSKA (reference sequence). The CDR3 contains 16 residues. CDR3 in amino acids: CSAKEGLAGSYNEQFF. The DNA for the CDR3 is TGCAGTGCTAAAGAAGGACTAGCGGGATCCTACAATGAGCAGTTCTTC.

This chain joins TRBV20-1 and TRBJ2-1; the match to TRBD2 covers 11 bases. Looked up from germline, CDR1 is DFQATT and CDR2 is SNEGSKA (reference sequence). The CDR3 loop spans 19 amino acids. The junction had 18 bases not matched to a gene; V was cut back by 6 bases and J by 2 bases. As DNA, the CDR3 is TGCAGTGCCCTTTGGACGGGGACTAGCGGCTACTTTACCTACAATGAGCAGTTCTTC. It encodes CSALWTGTSGYFTYNEQFF.

This clonotype was found many times. The chain links TRBV12-3 or TRBV12-4 to TRBJ2-7; D is possibly TRBD2 (6 bases). The CDR3 totals 13 residues. V gave up 4 bases and J gave up 0 bases, with 7 bases separating them. The CDR3 here is CASSWGVSYEQYF. CDR3 nucleotides: TGTGCCAGCAGTTGGGGGGTCTCCTACGAGCAGTACTTC.

This clonotype has ten or more counts. The chain combines TRBV24-1 with TRBJ2-1; 9 bases align to TRBD2. The CDR3 length is 13 residues. Germline values: CDR1 KGHDR, CDR2 SFDVKD. The V segment lost 4 bases and the J segment 10 bases; nucleotides outside the gene matches: 4. The DNA for the CDR3 is TGTGCCACCAGTGACCCCGGACTAGCGGAGCAGTTCTTC. Protein sequence: CATSDPGLAEQFF.

The rearrangement joins TRBV7-9 to TRBJ1-1; tentatively, D is TRBD1 (5 bases). The V end was cut by 5 bases, the J end by 1 base, with 14 bases between. The CDR3 covers 15 residues. Looked up from germline, CDR1 is SEHNR and CDR2 is FQNEAQ (reference sequence). CDR3 bases: TGTGCCAGCAGCCCCAGGGAGGCCGCGAACACTGAAGCTTTCTTT. Translation gives CASSPREAANTEAFF.

This clonotype was seen only a few times. The genes are TRBV20-1 and TRBJ2-1, with 12 bases that match TRBD2. CDR3 length: 18 residues. The V and J ends lost 0 bases and 3 bases, in that order; junction bases with no gene match: 9. CDR1 is DFQATT, CDR2 SNEGSKA, per germline (reference sequence). The CDR3 coding sequence is TGCAGTGCTAGAGATAGGGCTAGCGGGAGGGCCTTCTACAATGAGCAGTTCTTC. Its protein is CSARDRASGRAFYNEQFF.

V gene TRBV21-1 combines with J gene TRBJ2-7; the table's D call TRBD1 went unverified against the DNA. TRBV21-1 is annotated as a pseudogene. The CDR3 spans 14 residues. In DNA form, the CDR3 reads TGTGCCAGCAGAGGGGGCGGGAGGACCAACGAGCAGTACTTC. Its protein is CASRGGGRTNEQYF.

This clonotype has only a few counts. This sequence joins TRBV2 and TRBJ1-4; no definite D call. This CDR3 spans 15 amino acids. With 6 bases removed from V and 0 bases from J, the gap between germline ends came to 11 bases. CDR1 and CDR2 from the germline V gene are SNHLY and FYNNEI. The CDR3 is CASRGNSATNEKLFF. DNA of the CDR3: TGTGCCAGCAGAGGAAACAGCGCAACTAATGAAAAACTGTTTTTT.

Ten or more counts support this clonotype. The rearrangement links TRBV5-1 to TRBJ2-4, with D perhaps matching TRBD1 (6 bases). The CDR3 consists of 16 residues. V was trimmed by 3 bases and J by 8 bases, leaving 21 bases between them. CDR1 SGHRS and CDR2 YFSETQ come from the germline V gene. The CDR3 DNA sequence: TGCGCCAGCAGCTACCGGGACAACCCCAGGTTGGACATTCAGTACTTC. Protein product: CASSYRDNPRLDIQYF.

V usage is TRBV2 and J usage is TRBJ1-2; D gene uncertain. This CDR3 contains 13 residues. Trimming removed 2 bases from V and 3 bases from J, with 7 bases in between. The germline V gene encodes CDR1 SNHLY and CDR2 FYNNEI. The CDR3 here is CASSEKGYYGYTF. In DNA form, the CDR3 reads TGTGCCAGCAGTGAAAAGGGTTACTATGGCTACACCTTC.

This clonotype was counted a few times. The chain couples TRBV12-3 or TRBV12-4 to TRBJ2-5; 9 nucleotides line up with TRBD2. The CDR3 length is 14 residues. V lost 5 bases and J lost 3; bases outside the gene matches: 4. This CDR3 reads CASSPVAGEETQYF. CDR3 nucleotides: TGTGCCAGCAGTCCTGTAGCGGGGGAAGAGACCCAGTACTTC.

The chain uses TRBV18 and TRBJ2-1; D gene unclear. This CDR3 has 15 residues. In germline, CDR1 is KGHSH, CDR2 LQKENI. Deletions cut 3 bases from V and 0 bases from J, with 9 bases between. CDR3 DNA sequence: TGTGCCAGCTCACCCCTCCAGAGCTCCTACAATGAGCAGTTCTTC. Protein product: CASSPLQSSYNEQFF.

This clonotype was seen at least ten times. The rearrangement links TRBV5-1 to TRBJ2-3; D unclear. CDR1 and CDR2 (germline): SGHRS, YFSETQ. This CDR3 contains 15 residues. Trimming shortened V by 0 bases and J by 1 base, and 9 bases separated the two germline ends. CDR3 nucleotides: TGCGCCAGCAGCTTGGTAGGCGCGGGCACAGATACGCAGTATTTT. Translating gives CASSLVGAGTDTQYF.

The chain uses TRBV6-2 or TRBV6-3 and TRBJ2-5, with 8 bases identical to TRBD2. Germline lookup yields CDR1 MNHEY and CDR2 SVGEGT. With V trimmed by 7 bases and J by 0 bases, 16 bases remained unmatched. The CDR3 length is 18 residues. The CDR3 loop reads CASTQMGTRGNNQETQYF. In nucleotides, the CDR3 is TGTGCCAGCACCCAAATGGGGACTAGAGGAAACAACCAAGAGACCCAGTACTTC.

This clonotype was observed at least ten times. A much larger clonotype is one base distant, so this may be a read error. The gene calls are TRBV19 and TRBJ2-3; unclear D gene. CDR1 and CDR2 from the germline V gene are LNHDA and SQIVND (reference sequence). This CDR3 contains 11 residues. CDR3 loop: CASSIADTQYF. CDR3 nucleotides: TGTGCCAGCAGTATAGCAGATACGCAGTATTTT.

This clonotype was seen a handful of times. V usage is TRBV15 and J usage is TRBJ2-7; a possible D gene is TRBD1 (5 bases). This CDR3 contains 12 residues. The V end was cut by 2 bases, the J end by 4 bases, with 6 bases between. Germline values: CDR1 LNHNV, CDR2 YYDKDF (reference sequence). The CDR3 bases are TGTGCCACCAGCAGAAAGGGGTACGAGCAGTACTTC. Its translation is CATSRKGYEQYF.

This clonotype was counted ten times or more. The chain employs TRBV12-3 or TRBV12-4 and TRBJ2-3, with 9 bases aligning to TRBD2. The CDR3 is 16 amino acids. After removal of 2 bases from V and 2 bases from J, the junction contained 5 bases not matched to a gene. The CDR3 bases are TGTGCCAGCAGTTTAATGGGCGGGGGGGACACAGATACGCAGTATTTT. It yields the protein CASSLMGGGDTDTQYF.

The chain couples TRBV27 to TRBJ2-1; tentatively, D is TRBD2 (7 bases). Trimming pared 3 bases from V and 9 bases from J, leaving 15 bases between. Germline-derived CDR1 and CDR2 are MNHEY and SMNVEV (reference sequence). The CDR3 is made up of 14 amino acids. The CDR3 DNA is TGTGCCAGCAGTTTGGGGGGGGCGCATTTTGAGCAGTTCTTC. The encoded protein is CASSLGGAHFEQFF.

This clonotype was counted a few times. J is TRBJ2-3 and V is TRBV5-1; 9 bases agree with TRBD1. The CDR3 extends over 16 amino acids. V was clipped by 4 bases and J by 3 bases; unmatched bases: 9. Germline values: CDR1 SGHRS, CDR2 YFSETQ. The CDR3 region has the DNA TGCGCCAGCAGCCTCCTCCGGACAGGGGTAACAGATACGCAGTATTTT. This sequence encodes CASSLLRTGVTDTQYF. The whole variable domain, remainder taken from reference TRBV5-1 and TRBJ2-3, is KAGVTQTPRYLIKTRGQQVTLSCSPISGHRSVSWYQQTPGQGLQFLFEYFSETQRNKGNFPGRFSGRQFSNSRSEMNVSTLELGDSALYLCASSLLRTGVTDTQYFGPGTRLTVL.

V and J are TRBV3-1 and TRBJ1-6; possibly TRBD1 for D (6 bases). This CDR3 spans 15 amino acids. V lost 3 bases to trimming and J lost 4 bases, with 10 bases between them. Germline V gene data show CDR1 as LGHDT and CDR2 as YNNKEL (reference sequence). In nucleotides, the CDR3 is TGTGCCAGCAGCCAGAGTACAGGGTATAATTCACCCCTCCACTTT. Protein product: CASSQSTGYNSPLHF. Drawing the rest from reference TRBV3-1 and TRBJ1-6, the complete variable domain is DTAVSQTPKYLVTQMGNDKSIKCEQNLGHDTMYWYKQDSKKFLKIMFSYNNKELIINETVPNRFSPKSPDKAHLNLHINSLELGDSAVYFCASSQSTGYNSPLHFGNGTRLTVT.

The chain carries TRBV12-3 or TRBV12-4 and TRBJ1-2; TRBD1 matches at 10 bases. V shed 5 bases, J shed 5 bases, and the junction held 11 bases outside the gene matches. CDR3 size: 16 residues. The CDR3 protein is CASSHRTGGSQYGYTF. CDR3 in DNA: TGTGCCAGCAGTCACAGGACAGGGGGTTCACAATATGGCTACACCTTC.

This clonotype was seen at least ten times. The chain employs TRBV12-3 or TRBV12-4 and TRBJ2-5; D call uncertain. The CDR3 runs 12 residues. The V and J ends lost 8 bases and 5 bases respectively, with 12 bases between them. This CDR3 reads CASGVKPETQYF. CDR3 DNA sequence: TGTGCCAGCGGGGTAAAACCGGAGACCCAGTACTTC.